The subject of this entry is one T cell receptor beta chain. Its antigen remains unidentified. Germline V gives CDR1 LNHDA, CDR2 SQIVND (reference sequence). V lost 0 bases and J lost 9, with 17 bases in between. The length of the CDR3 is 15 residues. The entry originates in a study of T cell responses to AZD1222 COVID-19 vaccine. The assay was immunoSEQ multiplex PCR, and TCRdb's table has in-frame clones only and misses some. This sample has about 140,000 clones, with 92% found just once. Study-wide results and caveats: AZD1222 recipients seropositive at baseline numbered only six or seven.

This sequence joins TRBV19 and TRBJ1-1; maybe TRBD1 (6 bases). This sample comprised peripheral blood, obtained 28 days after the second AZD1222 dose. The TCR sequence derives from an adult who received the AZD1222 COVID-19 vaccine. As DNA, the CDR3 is TGTGCCAGTAGTATAGATTCCGAGACAGGTGGGAAAGCTTTCTTT. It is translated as CASSIDSETGGKAFF.